This record looks at one T cell receptor (beta chain) sequence and its context. With V trimmed by 4 bases and J by 2 bases, 8 bases remained unmatched. The CDR3 consists of 17 residues. The germline gives CDR1 LNHDA, CDR2 SQIVND (reference sequence). Only in-frame clones appear in the TCRdb table, and some are missing; sequencing was by immunoSEQ multiplex PCR. The data show some 370,000 clones, over 80% seen once. This sample is part of a study of blood T cell repertoires in COVID-19. The chain uses TRBV19 and TRBJ2-2; 9 bases are shared with TRBD2. This clonotype was obtained from a woman aged 45-59 years who had recovered from COVID-19. The material sequenced was PBMCs or T cells enriched from blood (not recorded which). The CDR3 DNA is TGTGCCAGTAGTACCCCCGTAGCGGGAGCCAACACCGGGGAGCTGTTTTTT. Translating gives CASSTPVAGANTGELFF.